The TCR beta chain under discussion was sequenced for a study of T cell clones after liver transplantation. V was trimmed by 7 bases and J by 5 bases, leaving 15 bases between them. Germline V CDR1 and CDR2: MNHEY, SVGAGI. This CDR3 has 14 amino acids. Only in-frame clones appear in the TCRdb table, and some are missing; sequencing was by immunoSEQ multiplex PCR. The data hold around 78,000 clones, with over 65% observed a single time. The sample was CD4+ T cells from blood, taken at the 22-month timepoint. This TCR derives from a human patient who received a liver transplant. Some T cells may have originated in the graft donor. The chain couples TRBV6-5 to TRBJ2-1; TRBD2 is a possible D gene (5 bases). The CDR3 here is CASTRRRFDNEQFF. In DNA form, the CDR3 reads TGTGCCAGCACTCGGAGGAGGTTTGACAATGAGCAGTTCTTC.